The next 27 T cell receptor beta chains were all read from a single sample in a study of T-cell reconstitution after alpha-beta-depleted transplantation in children. This sample's TCRbeta library carried unique molecular identifier barcodes. From the PCR reads, TCRdb called clonotypes with MiXCR, one entry per CDR3 protein. The repertoire holds 700,000 to 950,000 distinct CDR3 sequences, with approximately 15% as singletons. The source material was PBMCs, mostly from graft donor cells, sampled 360 days after TCRalphabeta/CD19-depleted stem cell transplant. All receptors derive from a male patient younger than 18 who had a stem cell transplant for acute lymphoblastic leukemia, so the T cells may come from the graft donor.

The chain joins TRBV11-2 to TRBJ2-1; 8 bases agree with TRBD2. After removal of 7 bases from V and 5 bases from J, the junction contained 19 bases not matched to a gene. Germline V CDR1 and CDR2: SGHAT, FQNNGV. The CDR3 runs 18 residues. The CDR3, as DNA: TGTGCCAGCAAACTTCTGATCGGGGCTAGCGGGTCAGACAATGAGCAGTTCTTC. Encoded protein: CASKLLIGASGSDNEQFF.

This chain joins TRBV20-1 and TRBJ2-3, with a tentative D call TRBD2 (5 bases). Deletions cut 3 bases from V and 8 bases from J, with 18 bases between. CDR1 is DFQATT, CDR2 SNEGSKA, per germline (reference sequence). This CDR3 spans 14 amino acids. The CDR3 is CSARPRAELVTQYF. CDR3 bases: TGCAGTGCTAGGCCTCGAGCGGAACTAGTTACGCAGTATTTT.

V gene TRBV29-1 combines with J gene TRBJ1-1; D gene unclear. The CDR3 contains 15 residues. The V and J ends lost 3 bases and 0 bases respectively, with 14 bases between them. Germline CDR1 reads SQVTM; CDR2 reads ANQGSEA. CDR3 nucleotide sequence: TGCAGCGTTGACCCTTGGGGAGGGTTGAACACTGAAGCTTTCTTT. Its translation is CSVDPWGGLNTEAFF.

This clonotype was seen more than once but under ten times. This chain links TRBV29-1 with TRBJ2-7; D remains unclear. Per the germline V gene, CDR1 is SQVTM and CDR2 is ANQGSEA. V lost 6 bases, J lost 3 bases, and 12 bases lay in between. This CDR3 spans 12 amino acids. CDR3 sequence (DNA): TGCAGCGTCGCAATCAGAGGCTACGAGCAGTACTTC. Translated, it gives CSVAIRGYEQYF.

The chain combines TRBV27 with TRBJ2-2; D unclear. The CDR3 is 13 amino acids. Trimming took off 4 bases at V and 6 bases at J, with 9 bases between the two ends. Germline assignment: CDR1 MNHEY and CDR2 SMNVEV (reference sequence). The DNA of the CDR3 is TGTGCCAGCAGTTCCTTGCGGCCCGGGGAGCTGTTTTTT. Protein: CASSSLRPGELFF.

The chain has TRBV6-4 and TRBJ2-3; TRBD1 aligns across 10 bases. CDR1 is MRHNA, CDR2 SNTAGT, per germline. V gave up 0 bases and J gave up 1 base; unmatched junction bases: 10. The length of the CDR3 is 19 residues. The CDR3 loop reads CASSDSHNTGTGGTDTQYF. The CDR3 bases are TGTGCCAGCAGTGACTCCCATAACACCGGGACAGGGGGCACAGATACGCAGTATTTT.

Worth noting for this clonotype: Here the CDR3 omits its conserved ending phenylalanine or tryptophan, so a read error is the likely source. V usage is TRBV4-1 and J usage is TRBJ2-5, with D perhaps TRBD2 (5 bases). There are 16 residues in the CDR3. The germline CDR1 and CDR2 sequences are MGHRA and YSYEKL. V was cut by 1 base and J by 4 bases, with 16 bases left in between. This chain's CDR3 is CASSQASETTRETQYS. The DNA of the CDR3 is TGCGCCAGCAGCCAAGCTTCTGAGACTACCCGAGAGACCCAGTACTCC.

This chain connects TRBV6-5 to TRBJ1-1; D not resolved. Germline V CDR1 and CDR2: MNHEY, SVGAGI. V was clipped by 4 bases and J by 1 base, with 10 bases between them. The CDR3 consists of 14 residues. The CDR3 region is CASSWPGENTEAFF. The CDR3 DNA follows: TGTGCCAGCAGTTGGCCTGGGGAGAACACTGAAGCTTTCTTT.

Concerning this clonotype: Because the CDR3 is missing its conserved closing phenylalanine or tryptophan, this is likely a read error. The rearrangement uses TRBV20-1 and TRBJ1-6; perhaps TRBD1 as D (6 bases). V lost 7 bases and J 9 bases, leaving 16 bases between the germline ends. Germline-derived CDR1 and CDR2 are DFQATT and SNEGSKA (reference sequence). This CDR3 has 13 residues. The CDR3 nucleotides read TGCAGTGGGCACAGGGTCGGCGGTTCACCCCTCCACTCT. Amino acids: CSGHRVGGSPLHS.

The table lists this clonotype with a few counts. CDR3 in amino acids: CATSRVYADTQYF. DNA for the CDR3: TGTGCCACCAGCAGAGTCTACGCAGATACGCAGTATTTT. The V gene is TRBV15, the J gene TRBJ2-3; no clear D gene. Germline-derived CDR1 and CDR2 are LNHNV and YYDKDF (reference sequence). The V gene lost 1 base and the J gene lost 4 bases, with 6 bases spanning the gap. This CDR3 comprises 13 residues. Full variable domain (missing parts from reference TRBV15 and TRBJ2-3): DAMVIQNPRYQVTQFGKPVTLSCSQTLNHNVMYWYQQKSSQAPKLLFHYYDKDFNNEADTPDNFQSRRPNTSFCFLDIRSPGLGDTAMYLCATSRVYADTQYFGPGTRLTVL.

This clonotype was detected only a few times. The chain links TRBV4-2 to TRBJ2-3; the match to TRBD2 covers 7 bases. The CDR3 has 14 amino acids. The junction had 7 bases not matched to a gene; V was cut back by 1 base and J by 9 bases. Germline assignment: CDR1 LGHNA and CDR2 YNFKEQ. Here the CDR3 reads CASSQGSGSNTQYF. CDR3 nucleotides: TGTGCCAGCAGCCAAGGTAGCGGGTCGAACACGCAGTATTTT.

This clonotype appeared a few times. V is TRBV6-5 and J is TRBJ1-4, with D perhaps TRBD1 (5 bases). The CDR3 is 15 amino acids. V lost 2 bases to trimming and J lost 3 bases, with 10 bases between them. Germline V gives CDR1 MNHEY, CDR2 SVGAGI. CDR3 region: CASSYGDSPNEKLFF. The CDR3 region has the DNA TGTGCCAGCAGTTACGGCGACAGTCCTAATGAAAAACTGTTTTTT.

This rearrangement joins TRBV11-2 to TRBJ1-2; 7 nucleotides align to TRBD1. The CDR3 covers 15 residues. The germline gives CDR1 SGHAT, CDR2 FQNNGV. With V trimmed by 3 bases and J by 3 bases, 7 bases remained unmatched. The CDR3 loop is CASSFRIGGDYGYTF. CDR3 sequence (DNA): TGTGCCAGCAGCTTTAGGATAGGGGGCGACTATGGCTACACCTTC. The whole variable domain, remainder taken from reference TRBV11-2 and TRBJ1-2, is EAGVAQSPRYKIIEKRQSVAFWCNPISGHATLYWYQQILGQGPKLLIQFQNNGVVDDSQLPKDRFSAERLKGVDSTLKIQPAKLEDSAVYLCASSFRIGGDYGYTFGSGTRLTVV.

V usage is TRBV19 and J usage is TRBJ2-2, with TRBD1 identical over 7 bases. This CDR3 is 16 amino acids long. Trimming at V came to 3 bases and at J to 4 bases, leaving 8 bases not matched to a gene. Germline-derived CDR1 and CDR2 are LNHDA and SQIVND (reference sequence). The CDR3 coding sequence is TGTGCCAGTAGTATGATACCGGGACAGTTCACCGGGGAGCTGTTTTTT. Its translation: CASSMIPGQFTGELFF.

This clonotype was detected a few times. The chain is built from TRBV6-2 or TRBV6-3 and TRBJ2-1; D call uncertain. Germline CDR1 is MNHEY and CDR2 is SVGEGT. The CDR3 loop spans 17 amino acids. The V end lost 0 bases, the J end lost 0 bases, and 12 bases lay between the germline ends. The CDR3 loop is CASSYSRPASSYNEQFF. The CDR3 DNA follows: TGTGCCAGCAGTTACTCGCGGCCGGCGAGCTCCTACAATGAGCAGTTCTTC.

This clonotype occurred a few times. The chain is built from TRBV20-1 and TRBJ2-1, with D hard to call. Trimming removed 3 bases at V and 6 bases at J, with 15 bases between. Germline V lookup: CDR1 DFQATT, CDR2 SNEGSKA (reference sequence). The length of the CDR3 is 14 residues. The CDR3 loop is CSASEAPQPNEQFF. As DNA, the CDR3 is TGCAGTGCTAGTGAGGCACCGCAACCCAATGAGCAGTTCTTC.

The genes are TRBV5-1 and TRBJ2-2, with D perhaps TRBD1 or TRBD2 (5 bases each). The V gene's germline CDR1 is SGHRS and CDR2 YFSETQ. This CDR3 comprises 16 residues. Trimming removed 4 bases from V and 6 bases from J, with 19 bases in between. CDR3 coding DNA: TGCGCCAGCAGCGTGAAAGATTCGAGGGGTGCCGGGGAGCTGTTTTTT. Protein: CASSVKDSRGAGELFF.

The chain carries TRBV18 and TRBJ1-5; 8 positions agree with TRBD1. CDR3 length: 14 amino acids. V lost 0 bases to trimming and J lost 5 bases; unmatched junction nucleotides: 0. Germline CDR1 KGHSH, CDR2 LQKENI. CDR3 nucleotide sequence: TGTGCCAGCTCACCACCGACAGGGGATCAGCCCCAGCATTTT. Its translation is CASSPPTGDQPQHF.

The chain's CDR3 is CASRSGLAGPKNIQYF. Here the CDR3 DNA reads TGTGCCAGCAGAAGTGGACTAGCGGGGCCCAAAAACATTCAGTACTTC. The chain has TRBV12-3 or TRBV12-4 and TRBJ2-4; 12 nucleotides agree with TRBD2. Germline trimming cut 6 bases from V and 2 bases from J; bases unmatched to any gene: 5. This CDR3 is built from 16 residues.

This clonotype occurred a few times. The chain carries TRBV4-1 and TRBJ1-4; D uncertain. V was trimmed by 0 bases and J by 6 bases, leaving 8 bases between them. The CDR3 runs to 14 residues. Looked up from germline, CDR1 is MGHRA and CDR2 is YSYEKL. In DNA form, the CDR3 reads TGCGCCAGCAGCCAAGAGGGGTACGATGAAAAACTGTTTTTT. This sequence encodes CASSQEGYDEKLFF.

This clonotype has at least ten counts. This chain's CDR3 is CASSSPMNTEAFF. The CDR3 DNA reads as TGCGCCAGCAGCTCCCCAATGAACACTGAAGCTTTCTTT. The rearrangement links TRBV5-1 to TRBJ1-1; the D is unclear. The CDR3 contains 13 residues. V lost 3 bases to trimming and J lost 0 bases, with 6 bases between them. The germline gives CDR1 SGHRS, CDR2 YFSETQ.

The chain links TRBV4-1 to TRBJ2-1; D unclear. CDR1 is MGHRA, CDR2 YSYEKL, per germline. Trimming took 4 bases from V and 0 from J, leaving 31 bases between them. This CDR3 comprises 22 residues. The CDR3 sequence: CASSRRTLSVFGRRSSYNEQFF. In DNA form, the CDR3 reads TGCGCCAGCAGCCGAAGGACCCTCTCAGTCTTCGGTAGAAGGAGCTCCTACAATGAGCAGTTCTTC.

V and J are TRBV6-5 and TRBJ2-3; D not certain. Looked up from germline, CDR1 is MNHEY and CDR2 is SVGAGI. The CDR3 is 14 residues long. V lost 0 bases and J 6 bases, leaving 10 bases between the germline ends. This chain's CDR3 is CASSYSRVWDTQYF. CDR3 sequence (DNA): TGTGCCAGCAGTTACTCGAGAGTTTGGGATACGCAGTATTTT.

This clonotype has a handful of counts. V gene TRBV5-1 combines with J gene TRBJ2-7, with 11 bases lining up with TRBD2. Germline values: CDR1 SGHRS, CDR2 YFSETQ. CDR3 length: 15 residues. V was clipped by 4 bases and J by 2 bases; unmatched bases: 5. The CDR3: CASSRGTSGAYEQYF. The CDR3 DNA reads as TGCGCCAGCAGCCGGGGGACTAGCGGAGCCTACGAGCAGTACTTC.

The V gene is TRBV5-1, the J gene TRBJ2-4, with a tentative D call TRBD2 (5 bases). Germline CDR1 SGHRS, CDR2 YFSETQ. V was pared by 0 bases and J by 8 bases, with 12 bases between. The CDR3 spans 14 residues. The CDR3 is CASSLAGVQDIQYF. For the CDR3, the DNA is TGCGCCAGCAGCTTGGCCGGGGTCCAGGACATTCAGTACTTC.

This clonotype was counted between two and nine times. The rearrangement uses TRBV10-1 and TRBJ2-3; 7 bases match TRBD2. This CDR3 is built from 17 residues. J gave up 3 bases and V 2 bases, and 11 bases lay outside the gene matches. Germline V gene data show CDR1 as WNHNN and CDR2 as SYGVQD (reference sequence). CDR3 nucleotide sequence: TGCGCCAGCAGTGAGCCGACGACTAGCCCGGAGACAGATACGCAGTATTTT. Its translation is CASSEPTTSPETDTQYF.

V usage is TRBV6-1 and J usage is TRBJ2-7; 13 bases line up with TRBD2. The CDR3 sequence is 16 residues long. V was clipped by 6 bases and J by 2 bases; unmatched bases: 7. In germline, CDR1 is MNHNS, CDR2 SASEGT. As DNA, the CDR3 is TGTGCCAGCAGGCGACCGGGACTAGCGGGAACCTACGAGCAGTACTTC. Encoded protein: CASRRPGLAGTYEQYF.